This T cell receptor (beta chain) was found in a study of blood T cell repertoires in COVID-19. Germline CDR1 and CDR2: SQVTM and ANQGSEA. Trimming shortened V by 5 bases and J by 1 base, and 11 bases separated the two germline ends. This CDR3 contains 13 residues. In the source study's methods: It was from reference gene primer amplification that nucleated cell counts were estimated. The data were produced by immunoSEQ multiplex PCR, yet TCRdb's version contains in-frame clones alone and is incomplete. V and J calls and clone size are given by that table; D and trimming were obtained from the DNA. There are about 260,000 clones in the sample; roughly 85% occur only once, and roughly 13% lies in the top ten.

The V and J genes are TRBV29-1 and TRBJ1-1; D not certain. The clonotype originates from a human donor in a cohort sampled during active COVID-19. The specimen was peripheral blood. The DNA of the CDR3 is TGCAGCGTTAACAGAGACCCGAACACTGAAGCTTTCTTT. This encodes CSVNRDPNTEAFF.